Presented here are 27 T cell receptor beta chains from one specimen sequenced in a study of T cells in localized non-small cell lung cancer. Profiled with immunoSEQ multiplex PCR; TCRdb holds only in-frame clones, not every one. Of about 35,000 clones listed, 80% to 95% are singletons. The source was peripheral blood mononuclear cells, collected before any cancer treatment. The receptors originated from a female donor over 55 with stage II lung adenocarcinoma.

The chain has TRBV6-9 and TRBJ2-2; D ambiguous. The CDR3 length is 12 residues. V was clipped by 5 bases and J by 7 bases, with 8 bases between them. Per the germline V gene, CDR1 is MNHGY and CDR2 is SVAAGI. The CDR3 DNA follows: TGTGCCAGCAGTCAGTCTTTCGGGGAGCTGTTTTTT. It translates to CASSQSFGELFF.

CDR3 loop: CASSTRTSGASSYEQYF. CDR3 nucleotides: TGCGCCAGCAGCACCAGGACTAGCGGGGCGAGCTCCTACGAGCAGTACTTC. The chain employs TRBV5-1 and TRBJ2-7; 12 bases agree with TRBD2. V lost 4 bases and J lost 0; bases outside the gene matches: 8. Germline assignment: CDR1 SGHRS and CDR2 YFSETQ. This CDR3 is built from 17 residues.

The chain recombines TRBV7-2 with TRBJ1-3; D not certain. Germline CDR1 reads SGHTA; CDR2 reads FQGNSA. Trimming took off 5 bases at V and 3 bases at J, with 23 bases between the two ends. The CDR3 runs 18 residues. The DNA of the CDR3 is TGTGCCAGCAGCGCTCAACCTCTTAATCTACGAAATGGAAACACCATATATTTT. This encodes CASSAQPLNLRNGNTIYF.

This clone is a singleton in its sample. The chain uses TRBV7-2 and TRBJ2-6; tentative D call: TRBD2 (5 bases). The CDR3 contains 16 residues. Between the trimmed V and J ends, which lost 5 bases and 0 bases, there was a span of 11 bases. CDR1 is SGHTA, CDR2 FQGNSA, per germline. CDR3 residues: CASSRVASSGANVLTF. The DNA of the CDR3 is TGTGCCAGCAGCCGAGTAGCGAGCTCTGGGGCCAACGTCCTGACTTTC.

This chain joins TRBV6-5 and TRBJ2-2; D is perhaps TRBD2 (5 bases). Germline CDR1 reads MNHEY; CDR2 reads SVGAGI. This CDR3 spans 14 amino acids. V lost 6 bases to trimming and J lost 3 bases, with 11 bases between them. The CDR3 DNA sequence: TGTGCCAGCAGGAGCGGAGCAGACACCGGGGAGCTGTTTTTT. Its translation: CASRSGADTGELFF.

The J gene is TRBJ1-3, the V gene TRBV5-1, with D possibly matching TRBD1 (5 bases). Trimming took 4 bases from V and 0 from J, leaving 14 bases between them. CDR1 and CDR2 (germline): SGHRS, YFSETQ. The CDR3 is 16 amino acids. The CDR3 spells CASSLTENNSGNTIYF. In DNA form, the CDR3 reads TGCGCCAGCAGCCTGACAGAAAATAACTCTGGAAACACCATATATTTT.

V usage is TRBV7-2 and J usage is TRBJ2-3; 7 bases fit TRBD1. The germline V gene encodes CDR1 SGHTA and CDR2 FQGNSA. Trimming cost V 6 bases and J 4 bases; bases outside gene matches: 7. This CDR3 is 14 amino acids long. CDR3 region: CASRPGTVPDTQYF. CDR3 coding DNA: TGTGCCAGCAGACCGGGGACAGTGCCAGATACGCAGTATTTT.

The genes are TRBV29-1 and TRBJ2-7; D tentatively reads TRBD1 or TRBD2 (5 bases each). V lost 6 bases and J lost 4, with 19 bases in between. There are 14 residues in the CDR3. Germline assignment: CDR1 SQVTM and CDR2 ANQGSEA. CDR3 bases: TGCAGCGTCGACCCGACCGGGTGGGGGTACGAGCAGTACTTC. Translation gives CSVDPTGWGYEQYF.

This chain uses TRBV30 with TRBJ1-2, with 7 bases that match TRBD1. CDR3 length equals 12 residues. V gave up 3 bases and J gave up 10 bases; unmatched junction bases: 8. CDR1 and CDR2 from the germline V gene are GTSNPN and SVGIG (reference sequence). The CDR3 reads CAWSDRVGPYTF. CDR3 nucleotides: TGTGCCTGGAGCGACAGGGTAGGCCCCTACACCTTC.

The chain employs TRBV28 and TRBJ2-1; D might be TRBD1 (5 bases). There are 13 residues in the CDR3. In germline, CDR1 is MDHEN, CDR2 SYDVKM. Trimming shortened V by 3 bases and J by 6 bases, and 9 bases separated the two germline ends. The CDR3 region has the DNA TGTGCCAGCAGTTTGGGCAGGGTCAATGAGCAGTTCTTC. It codes for CASSLGRVNEQFF.

The chain couples TRBV30 to TRBJ2-2; D possibly corresponds to TRBD2 (6 bases). Germline V CDR1 and CDR2: GTSNPN, SVGIG (reference sequence). The CDR3 runs to 15 residues. V lost 0 bases to trimming and J lost 4 bases, with 12 bases between them. The CDR3 spells CAWSVGLLSTGELFF. CDR3 bases: TGTGCCTGGAGTGTGGGACTCCTGAGCACCGGGGAGCTGTTTTTT.

The rearrangement joins TRBV28 to TRBJ1-1; no clear D gene. The ends were cut back, 7 bases at V and 4 bases at J, with 16 bases in the middle. This CDR3 is built from 14 residues. Germline-derived CDR1 and CDR2 are MDHEN and SYDVKM. The CDR3, as DNA: TGTGCCAGCATACGGGCAGGCCTGAGCACTGAAGCTTTCTTT. This sequence encodes CASIRAGLSTEAFF.

The V and J genes are TRBV19 and TRBJ1-5, with TRBD1 identical over 8 bases. Germline V lookup: CDR1 LNHDA, CDR2 SQIVND (reference sequence). The CDR3 covers 13 residues. After removal of 8 bases from V and 4 bases from J, the junction contained 4 bases not matched to a gene. The CDR3 loop reads CASGGTGNQPQHF. As DNA, the CDR3 is TGTGCCAGTGGAGGGACAGGTAATCAGCCCCAGCATTTT.

The sample holds a few counts of this clone. This sequence joins TRBV7-6 and TRBJ1-6; D is perhaps TRBD1 (6 bases). This CDR3 spans 20 amino acids. Germline CDR1 SGHVS, CDR2 FNYEAQ. Trimming pared 1 base from V and 8 bases from J, leaving 27 bases between. For the CDR3, the DNA is TGTGCCAGCAGCTTAGAGTCGCCAGGGGCTTTGAAGGGGGGGGATTCACCCCTCCACTTT. Its translation: CASSLESPGALKGGDSPLHF.

The rearrangement joins TRBV2 to TRBJ2-1; TRBD1 matches at 10 bases. Germline V gene lookup returns CDR1 SNHLY and CDR2 FYNNEI. CDR3 length: 16 amino acids. V shed 7 bases, J shed 2 bases, and the junction held 8 bases outside the gene matches. CDR3 bases: TGTGCCAGCAAGGAAATGACAGGGGGCACCTACAATGAGCAGTTCTTC. It translates to CASKEMTGGTYNEQFF.

The CDR3: CASSPRQGPPYGYTF. The CDR3 coding sequence is TGTGCCAGCTCGCCGAGACAGGGTCCCCCCTATGGCTACACCTTC. The rearrangement links TRBV18 to TRBJ1-2; 7 nucleotides line up with TRBD1. V trimming: 6 bases; J trimming: 4 bases; junction bases outside the gene matches: 11. There are 15 residues in the CDR3. Germline CDR1 is KGHSH and CDR2 is LQKENI.

This rearrangement joins TRBV5-1 to TRBJ1-4; D possibly corresponds to TRBD1 (5 bases). The CDR3 sequence is 15 residues long. Germline values: CDR1 SGHRS, CDR2 YFSETQ. Between the trimmed V and J ends, which lost 4 bases and 4 bases, there was a span of 14 bases. CDR3: CASSPRDALNEKLFF. Here the CDR3 DNA reads TGCGCCAGCAGCCCAAGGGACGCACTTAATGAAAAACTGTTTTTT. Using reference TRBV5-1 and TRBJ1-4 for the parts outside the CDR3, the full variable domain is KAGVTQTPRYLIKTRGQQVTLSCSPISGHRSVSWYQQTPGQGLQFLFEYFSETQRNKGNFPGRFSGRQFSNSRSEMNVSTLELGDSALYLCASSPRDALNEKLFFGSGTQLSVL.

The rearrangement uses TRBV6-1 and TRBJ2-5; D not certain. The germline V gene encodes CDR1 MNHNS and CDR2 SASEGT. Trimming pared 2 bases from V and 7 bases from J, leaving 8 bases between. The CDR3 covers 12 residues. The CDR3 here is CASSELLRTQYF. The DNA of the CDR3 is TGTGCCAGCAGTGAATTGCTACGGACCCAGTACTTC.

The V and J genes are TRBV6-1 and TRBJ2-1, with 9 bases identical to TRBD1. CDR3 length: 15 residues. Germline V lookup: CDR1 MNHNS, CDR2 SASEGT. Trimming took 6 bases from V and 4 from J; bases not matched to a gene: 7. This CDR3 is CASSENRGQYNEQFF. The CDR3 DNA is TGTGCCAGCAGCGAAAACAGGGGGCAGTACAATGAGCAGTTCTTC.

The chain has TRBV6-6 and TRBJ1-6, with 8 bases aligning to TRBD1. The germline gives CDR1 MNHNY, CDR2 SVGAGI (reference sequence). J gave up 10 bases and V 4 bases, and 9 bases lay outside the gene matches. The CDR3 length is 15 residues. The DNA of the CDR3 is TGTGCCAGCAGTTCCCCCGGGACAGGAGAATCACCCCTCCACTTT. This encodes CASSSPGTGESPLHF.

The rearrangement links TRBV7-2 to TRBJ2-3; D may be TRBD2 (5 bases). V was shortened by 1 base and J by 2 bases, with 7 bases between the two germline ends. The CDR3 is 14 amino acids. Germline CDR1 reads SGHTA; CDR2 reads FQGNSA. CDR3 DNA: TGTGCCAGCAGCTTAGGGACTTTCACAGATACGCAGTATTTT. Its translation is CASSLGTFTDTQYF.

The CDR3 reads CASSLGGVGQPQHF. CDR3 DNA sequence: TGCGCCAGCAGCTTAGGAGGAGTAGGGCAGCCCCAGCATTTT. The chain carries TRBV5-1 and TRBJ1-5, with D unresolved. Germline CDR1 reads SGHRS; CDR2 reads YFSETQ. Trimming shortened V by 2 bases and J by 7 bases, and 13 bases separated the two germline ends. This CDR3 has 14 residues.

The chain couples TRBV5-1 to TRBJ2-7, with 8 nucleotides matching TRBD1. Germline trimming cut 3 bases from V and 2 bases from J; bases unmatched to any gene: 10. Looked up from germline, CDR1 is SGHRS and CDR2 is YFSETQ. The CDR3 has 16 amino acids. CDR3 sequence: CASSSGQGIIPYEQYF. In DNA form, the CDR3 reads TGCGCCAGCAGCTCCGGACAGGGTATTATCCCCTACGAGCAGTACTTC.

The chain links TRBV11-2 to TRBJ1-1; D is undetermined. Per germline, CDR1 SGHAT and CDR2 FQNNGV. V was cut by 4 bases and J by 1 base, with 7 bases left in between. The CDR3 consists of 13 residues. In DNA form, the CDR3 reads TGTGCCAGCAGCTCCTCACGGAACACTGAAGCTTTCTTT. Its translation: CASSSSRNTEAFF.

V and J are TRBV4-1 and TRBJ2-2; D is undetermined. This CDR3 spans 15 amino acids. CDR1 MGHRA and CDR2 YSYEKL come from the germline V gene. Trimming took off 5 bases at V and 4 bases at J, with 14 bases between the two ends. The CDR3 sequence: CASSSSPSFTGELFF. DNA for the CDR3: TGCGCCAGCAGCTCCTCACCCTCCTTCACCGGGGAGCTGTTTTTT.

The genes are TRBV30 and TRBJ1-1; D is ambiguous. This CDR3 region has 11 residues. The germline V gene encodes CDR1 GTSNPN and CDR2 SVGIG (reference sequence). V was pared by 7 bases and J by 4 bases, with 10 bases between. This CDR3 is CASGRGTEAFF. The CDR3 bases are TGTGCCTCGGGAAGAGGCACTGAAGCTTTCTTT.

V usage is TRBV28 and J usage is TRBJ2-7, with 10 nucleotides matching TRBD2. J lost 4 bases, V lost 1 base, and 4 bases had no gene match. The germline V gene has CDR1 MDHEN and CDR2 SYDVKM. The CDR3 runs 15 residues. As DNA, the CDR3 is TGTGCCAGCAGTTTATTAGCTAGCGGGAGTTACGAGCAGTACTTC. It codes for CASSLLASGSYEQYF. The variable domain in full, with the rest retrieved from reference TRBV28 and TRBJ2-7, is DVKVTQSSRYLVKRTGEKVFLECVQDMDHENMFWYRQDPGLGLRLIYFSYDVKMKEKGDIPEGYSVSREKKERFSLILESASTNQTSMYLCASSLLASGSYEQYFGPGTRLTVT.